This T cell receptor (beta chain) derives from a study of vaccination effects on CD4 cells after COVID-19 (dated by TCRdb to between 2021 and 2022). For context, the study as a whole: Participants received two doses of either the BNT162b2 or the mRNA-1273 mRNA SARS-CoV-2 vaccine. In both COVID-19 convalescent patients and infection-naive vaccine recipients, the study compared SARS-CoV-2 spike-specific CD4+ TCR repertoires from before mRNA vaccination with those from after it. In the study, cultures from other donors were sequenced using the Oncomine TCR Beta short-read assay on an Illumina iSeq 100. A total of 10 COVID-19 convalescent patients and a few SARS-CoV-2-naive healthy vaccine recipients were included in the full study.

Library construction relied on the immunoSEQ multiplex PCR assay. DNA from the CD4+ T cells that had been cultured and isolated underwent TCR beta CDR3 sequencing. As for the original processing: Non-productive TCR sequences were removed, reads were trimmed to the CDR3 region, and CDR3s of at least 7 amino acids were retained. The MANAFEST web app was used to identify antigen-specific clonotypes by comparing expansion in peptide wells with expansion in reference cultures. To count as positive, a clone had to show expansion at FDR<0.05 compared with the reference and with all other wells, an odds ratio above 5, and a frequency above 0.1% in two replicate wells. Cross-reactive clonotypes were defined as significantly expanded in SARS-CoV-2 spike wells and in at least one common cold coronavirus spike condition. CDR3 similarity was assessed by Levenshtein distance with the stringdist R package, and unrooted trees were built with ape in R 3.6.1. The immuneACCESS repertoire file appears here via TCRdb, limited to in-frame rearrangements. These files lack a portion of the clones; in checked studies, under half of the deficit traces to unresolved V genes, and the cause of the others is not known. The DNA was the basis for D and trimming; V, J and clone size are from that table. This sample gives approximately 44,000 clones in total; around 67% of them show up just once. Roughly 25% of the sample is in the top ten clones.

The investigation overall reported the following: Both infection-induced and vaccine-induced clones contracted markedly at late post-vaccination timepoints, which is consistent with waning T cell responses. Limitations of the study were the small number of convalescent patients and the absence of early post-infection timepoints. In healthy vaccine recipients, vaccine-induced clones were almost all SARS-CoV-2 mono-reactive, with only 1 of 255 being cross-reactive with common cold coronaviruses.

The CDR3 runs 15 amino acids, cysteine and phenylalanine included. Solely the CDR3 DNA is kept, with 45 bases framed from the first base. CDR1 LNHDA and CDR2 SQIVND are derived from the germline V gene (reference sequence). V is cut by 4 bases and J by 0 bases, and the space between the germline ends is 9 bases. In the ViraFEST assay, PBMC were stimulated with viral peptide pools, and TCR sequencing was then used to find antigen-specific CD4+ T cell clonotypes based on their expansion. After less than eleven days of culture, CD4+ T cells were isolated with the EasySep CD4+ T cell isolation kit. Negative nucleocapsid antibody results before and after vaccination confirmed that the healthy vaccine recipients had no prior SARS-CoV-2 infection. Some 2 million PBMC per well were cultured in IMDM with roughly 5% human AB serum, 10 IU/ml IL-2 and gentamicin, plus 10 ug/ml peptides. On days 3 and 7, half of the culture medium was replaced with fresh IL-2-containing medium. Unless noted otherwise, every peptide stimulation condition was cultured in triplicate wells. PBMC were separated from whole blood using Ficoll-Paque Plus gradient centrifugation and were then either cryopreserved at -140C or used fresh. The spike proteins of SARS-CoV-2 and of the common cold coronaviruses HCoV-NL63, HCoV-OC43 and HCoV-229E were spanned by overlapping peptide pools. The QIAamp micro DNA kit was used to extract genomic DNA from the cultured CD4+ T cells.

This clone has just one count. Its antigen specificity is not known. Base qualities are not recorded, but no much larger clone differs from it by a single base. This clonotype was obtained from a human donor who received a COVID-19 vaccine. This material consisted of CD4+ T cells from PBMCs cultured with HCoV-OC43 spike peptides, taken before COVID-19 vaccination. The sample's cell subset or site label is to be understood as: HCoV-OC43 spike overlapping peptide pool stimulation. Rearrangement joined TRBV19 to TRBJ1-4; no D gene is confidently identified. The sequence in DNA is TGTGCCAGTAGTAGTGGAAGTTCAACTAATGAAAAACTGTTTTTT. Its amino acids are CASSSGSSTNEKLFF.